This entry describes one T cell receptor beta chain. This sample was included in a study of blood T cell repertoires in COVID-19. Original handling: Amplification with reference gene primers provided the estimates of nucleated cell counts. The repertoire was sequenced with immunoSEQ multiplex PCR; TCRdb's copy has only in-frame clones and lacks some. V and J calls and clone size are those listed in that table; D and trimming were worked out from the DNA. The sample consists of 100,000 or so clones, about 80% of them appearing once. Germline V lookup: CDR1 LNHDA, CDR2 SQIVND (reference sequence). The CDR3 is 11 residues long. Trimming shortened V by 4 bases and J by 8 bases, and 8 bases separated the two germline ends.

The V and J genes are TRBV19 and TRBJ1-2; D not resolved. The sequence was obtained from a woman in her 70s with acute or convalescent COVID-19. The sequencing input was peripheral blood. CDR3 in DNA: TGTGCCAGTAGTAGTCTTATGGGCTACACCTTC. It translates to CASSSLMGYTF.